Shown below are 2 T cell receptor beta chains from a single sample sequenced in a study of beta chain features in type 1 diabetes. Whole-study results and caveats: Type 1 diabetes patients showed a moderate but significant shortening of TCRB CDR3s in all four CD4+ subsets.

cDNA synthesis used the whole RNA isolate, giving expressed TCRB sequences. Using immunoSEQ multiplex PCR, the repertoire was profiled, and TCRdb retains in-frame clones only, with some absent. Of about 340,000 clones listed, approximately 13% are singletons. Their antigen targets remain unknown. Specimen: naive CD4+ T cells from blood. These receptors all come from a woman aged 18-30 years with type 1 diabetes.

The chain carries TRBV5-1 and TRBJ2-1; 7 bases agree with TRBD1. CDR1 and CDR2 (germline): SGHRS, YFSETQ. This CDR3 region has 17 residues. J was trimmed by 4 bases and V by 0 bases; bases with no gene match: 10. The CDR3 DNA reads as TGCGCCAGCAGCTTGGGGGCAACGGGACAGCATTACAATGAGCAGTTCTTC. Its translation: CASSLGATGQHYNEQFF.

The chain joins TRBV19 to TRBJ1-5, with TRBD1 matching over 10 bases. The germline gives CDR1 LNHDA, CDR2 SQIVND (reference sequence). Trimming took 5 bases from V and 6 from J; bases not matched to a gene: 7. CDR3 length: 15 amino acids. Here the CDR3 DNA reads TGTGCCAGTAGTTTCCGGGACAGGGGTATTCAGCCCCAGCATTTT. This translates into CASSFRDRGIQPQHF. Combining the CDR3 with reference TRBV19 and TRBJ1-5 gives the whole variable domain DGGITQSPKYLFRKEGQNVTLSCEQNLNHDAMYWYRQDPGQGLRLIYYSQIVNDFQKGDIAEGYSVSREKKESFPLTVTSAQKNPTAFYLCASSFRDRGIQPQHFGDGTRLSIL.